This T cell receptor beta chain is from a study of blood T cell repertoires in COVID-19. The assay was immunoSEQ multiplex PCR, and TCRdb's table has in-frame clones only and misses some. The data contain about 210,000 clones, about 88% of them singletons. The CDR3 sequence is 15 residues long. V dropped 1 base and J dropped 7 bases, with 13 bases sitting between them. Germline V gene lookup returns CDR1 SEHNR and CDR2 FQNEAQ (reference sequence). The sample consisted of peripheral blood. The origin of this receptor is a man aged 40-55 years with acute or convalescent COVID-19. J is TRBJ1-4 and V is TRBV7-9; possibly TRBD1 for D (5 bases). The CDR3 nucleotides are TGTGCCAGCAGCTTAGTAGGCACAGGTCGTGAAAAACTGTTTTTT. Translating gives CASSLVGTGREKLFF. Using reference TRBV7-9 and TRBJ1-4 for the parts outside the CDR3, the full variable domain is DTGVSQNPRHKITKRGQNVTFRCDPISEHNRLYWYRQTLGQGPEFLTYFQNEAQLEKSRLLSDRFSAERPKGSFSTLEIQRTEQGDSAMYLCASSLVGTGREKLFFGSGTQLSVL.